Following are 26 T cell receptor beta chains from one sample sequenced in a study of T cell responses to AZD1222 COVID-19 vaccine. Method: immunoSEQ multiplex PCR; TCRdb's copy keeps in-frame clones and lacks some. Seen here are roughly 80,000 clones, roughly nine tenths observed once, and the top ten hold 3.5% to 5%. This sample comprised peripheral blood, obtained on day 0 of AZD1222 vaccination. Receptors were obtained from an adult in good health.

The chain combines TRBV19 with TRBJ1-5; possible D gene TRBD1, 5 bases. This CDR3 has 14 amino acids. Germline loops: CDR1 LNHDA, CDR2 SQIVND (reference sequence). V lost 5 bases, J lost 7 bases, and 15 bases lay in between. The CDR3 loop reads CASSGLGGGQPQHF. The CDR3, as DNA: TGTGCCAGTAGTGGGCTGGGTGGGGGGCAGCCCCAGCATTTT.

This chain joins TRBV6-5 and TRBJ2-6; TRBD1 might be the D (6 bases). V shed 6 bases and J shed 6 bases, with 15 bases lying between them. Germline lookup yields CDR1 MNHEY and CDR2 SVGAGI. CDR3 size: 15 residues. CDR3 sequence (DNA): TGTGCCAGCAGCTCTACAGGGCGCTTGGCCAACGTCCTGACTTTC. Residues: CASSSTGRLANVLTF.

The chain couples TRBV5-1 to TRBJ1-5; D perhaps matches TRBD1 (5 bases). Germline CDR1 and CDR2: SGHRS and YFSETQ. CDR3 size: 13 residues. The ends were cut back, 5 bases at V and 5 bases at J, with 11 bases in the middle. As DNA, the CDR3 is TGCGCCAGCAGTTTGACCAGGGATCAGCCCCAGCATTTT. It yields the protein CASSLTRDQPQHF.

This sequence joins TRBV24-1 and TRBJ2-1; weak D call: TRBD1 (6 bases). V was clipped by 4 bases and J by 5 bases, with 11 bases between them. The length of the CDR3 is 14 residues. Germline V gene lookup returns CDR1 KGHDR and CDR2 SFDVKD. Here the CDR3 DNA reads TGTGCCACCAGTGACGAGGACAGAAACAATGAGCAGTTCTTC. This translates into CATSDEDRNNEQFF.

The V gene is TRBV27, the J gene TRBJ2-7; 9 bases align to TRBD1. The V gene's germline CDR1 is MNHEY and CDR2 SMNVEV (reference sequence). The CDR3 loop spans 16 amino acids. After removal of 3 bases from V and 4 bases from J, the junction contained 10 bases not matched to a gene. Here the CDR3 reads CASSFAGQGFWYEQYF. DNA of the CDR3: TGTGCCAGCAGTTTTGCGGGACAGGGCTTTTGGTACGAGCAGTACTTC.

The chain carries TRBV4-3 and TRBJ2-7, with D tentatively TRBD2 (6 bases). The germline V and J ends were trimmed by 4 bases and 1 base, with 23 bases remaining between them. CDR3 length equals 18 residues. The germline gives CDR1 LGHNA, CDR2 YSLEER. The CDR3 DNA sequence: TGCGCCAGCAGCCTTACGGTCGTGGGGGGAGAGAGATCCTACGAGCAGTACTTC. This sequence encodes CASSLTVVGGERSYEQYF.

With regard to this clone: The same CDR3 also results from other DNA sequences found in this sample. V usage is TRBV7-3 and J usage is TRBJ2-7; 10 nucleotides line up with TRBD1. V shed 3 bases and J 2 bases; nucleotides not matched to a gene: 10. The CDR3 runs 17 residues. CDR1 is SGHTA, CDR2 FQGTGA, per germline. In nucleotides, the CDR3 is TGTGCCAGCAGCTTGACAGGGGGCGAGCGGAAAACCTACGAGCAGTACTTC. It specifies CASSLTGGERKTYEQYF.

In this sample, this clone turned up once. J is TRBJ1-1 and V is TRBV7-3; D not resolved. Trimming took 3 bases from V and 3 from J, leaving 8 bases between them. The germline gives CDR1 SGHTA, CDR2 FQGTGA. There are 13 residues in the CDR3. The CDR3 nucleotides read TGTGCCAGCAGCTTGAGCGCCGACACTGAAGCTTTCTTT. Residues: CASSLSADTEAFF.

This chain connects TRBV2 to TRBJ2-2; D gene unclear. Germline V lookup: CDR1 SNHLY, CDR2 FYNNEI. The CDR3 is 14 amino acids. Trimming cost V 4 bases and J 7 bases, with 13 bases left between them. CDR3 in amino acids: CASSGDKKIGELFF. The CDR3 nucleotides are TGTGCCAGCAGTGGGGATAAGAAGATCGGGGAGCTGTTTTTT.

This sequence joins TRBV30 and TRBJ1-1; TRBD1 matches 8 bases. Unmatched junction bases numbered 6, after V lost 3 bases and J lost 9 bases. CDR1 and CDR2 (germline): GTSNPN, SVGIG (reference sequence). This CDR3 spans 12 amino acids. CDR3 in amino acids: CAWSRTGRKAFF. The CDR3 DNA reads TGTGCCTGGAGCCGGACAGGGAGGAAAGCTTTCTTT.

The chain has TRBV30 and TRBJ1-1; no clear D gene. There are 14 residues in the CDR3. Germline CDR1 reads GTSNPN; CDR2 reads SVGIG (reference sequence). V was cut by 4 bases and J by 3 bases, with 15 bases left in between. The CDR3 protein is CAWTLSGAYTEAFF. The CDR3 coding sequence is TGTGCCTGGACTCTTTCGGGTGCCTACACTGAAGCTTTCTTT.

This clone appeared a few times. The chain recombines TRBV10-3 with TRBJ1-4; no clear D gene. V lost 0 bases to trimming and J lost 0 bases, with 5 bases between them. Per germline, CDR1 ENHRY and CDR2 SYGVKD. The CDR3 length is 15 residues. The CDR3 protein is CAISESSATNEKLFF. The CDR3 DNA is TGTGCCATCAGTGAGTCCAGCGCAACTAATGAAAAACTGTTTTTT.

This clone appeared once. The chain carries TRBV6-5 and TRBJ2-3; 7 positions agree with TRBD2. CDR3 length equals 15 residues. After removal of 6 bases from V and 0 bases from J, the junction contained 6 bases not matched to a gene. Germline V gene lookup returns CDR1 MNHEY and CDR2 SVGAGI. CDR3 bases: TGTGCCAGCAGCACGAGCGGGACTAGCACAGATACGCAGTATTTT. Its translation: CASSTSGTSTDTQYF.

This sequence joins TRBV6-5 and TRBJ1-2, with D unclear. The length of the CDR3 is 15 residues. Trimming left V 2 bases short and J 2 bases short, with 12 bases between. Germline CDR1 and CDR2: MNHEY and SVGAGI. The CDR3 is CASSYDYRRNYGYTF. In nucleotides, the CDR3 is TGTGCCAGCAGTTACGACTACAGACGGAACTATGGCTACACCTTC.

This chain links TRBV4-1 with TRBJ2-7; 10 bases line up with TRBD1. V trimming: 0 bases; J trimming: 5 bases; junction bases outside the gene matches: 10. This CDR3 contains 17 residues. Germline V gene sequence: CDR1 MGHRA, CDR2 YSYEKL. The CDR3 DNA is TGCGCCAGCAGCCAAGAATTTGGGACAGGGGTACGCGACGAGCAGTACTTC. Amino acids: CASSQEFGTGVRDEQYF.

There are a few counts of this clone. This chain uses TRBV6-5 with TRBJ2-7; D is uncertain. The V gene's germline CDR1 is MNHEY and CDR2 SVGAGI. Trimming shortened V by 1 base and J by 5 bases, and 0 bases separated the two germline ends. The CDR3 sequence is 10 residues long. The CDR3 sequence is CASSYYEQYF. CDR3 nucleotide sequence: TGTGCCAGCAGTTACTACGAGCAGTACTTC.

This chain links TRBV7-3 with TRBJ2-5; no clear D gene. V lost 1 base, J lost 7 bases, and 10 bases lay in between. This CDR3 comprises 13 residues. The germline V gene encodes CDR1 SGHTA and CDR2 FQGTGA. CDR3 sequence reads: CASSLNLWGTQYF. CDR3 sequence (DNA): TGTGCCAGCAGCTTAAACCTTTGGGGGACCCAGTACTTC.

The CDR3 sequence: CASYMGTTASDEQFF. CDR3 nucleotide sequence: TGTGCCAGCTATATGGGGACTACCGCTTCGGATGAGCAGTTCTTC. This sequence joins TRBV2 and TRBJ2-1; 7 nucleotides align to TRBD2. Trimming at V came to 8 bases and at J to 8 bases, leaving 15 bases not matched to a gene. This CDR3 is 15 amino acids long. CDR1 is SNHLY, CDR2 FYNNEI, per germline.

The rearrangement uses TRBV11-3 and TRBJ2-2; possibly TRBD1 or TRBD2 for D (5 bases each). Trimming stripped 6 bases from V and 1 base from J, with 15 bases between. This CDR3 is 16 amino acids long. Germline values: CDR1 SGHNT, CDR2 YENEEA. The CDR3 reads CASSSSGTGNTGELFF. CDR3 nucleotide sequence: TGTGCCAGCAGTTCGTCCGGGACGGGGAACACCGGGGAGCTGTTTTTT.

V and J are TRBV7-9 and TRBJ1-2; 9 bases agree with TRBD1. V lost 0 bases, J lost 14 bases, and 13 bases stayed unmatched. This CDR3 comprises 15 residues. CDR1 and CDR2 (germline): SEHNR, FQNEAQ (reference sequence). DNA for the CDR3: TGTGCCAGCAGCTTAGCGGACAGGGGTTTTATTCGGGGAACCTTC. Its protein is CASSLADRGFIRGTF.

This clone was detected once. The J gene is TRBJ1-6, the V gene TRBV3-1 (or the pseudogene TRBV3-2); D gene uncertain. V was cut by 2 bases and J by 9 bases, with 8 bases left in between. CDR1 LGHDT and CDR2 YNNKEL come from the germline V gene (reference sequence). There are 13 residues in the CDR3. This CDR3 reads CASSQKGISPLHF. DNA for the CDR3: TGTGCCAGCAGCCAAAAGGGTATTTCACCCCTCCACTTT.

The V call is TRBV30, the J call TRBJ2-1; 11 bases line up with TRBD2. Germline V gene lookup returns CDR1 GTSNPN and CDR2 SVGIG (reference sequence). This CDR3 region has 13 residues. J lost 7 bases, V lost 3 bases, and 2 bases had no gene match. CDR3 bases: TGTGCCTGGAGACTAGCGGGAGTAAATGAGCAGTTCTTC. This translates into CAWRLAGVNEQFF.

The V and J genes are TRBV7-7 and TRBJ2-1; 9 bases match TRBD1. The CDR3 length is 15 residues. Germline V gene sequence: CDR1 SSHAT, CDR2 FNYEAQ (reference sequence). The V segment lost 1 base and the J segment 4 bases; nucleotides outside the gene matches: 2. In DNA form, the CDR3 reads TGTGCCAGCAGCTTAGACAGGGGGCAGTACAATGAGCAGTTCTTC. It codes for CASSLDRGQYNEQFF.

J is TRBJ1-5 and V is TRBV2; D may be TRBD1 (5 bases). Trimming stripped 6 bases from V and 0 bases from J, with 9 bases between. The CDR3 covers 14 residues. Germline V gene data show CDR1 as SNHLY and CDR2 as FYNNEI. CDR3 in DNA: TGTGCCAGCAGCGAGGGGACTAGCAATCAGCCCCAGCATTTT. The encoded protein is CASSEGTSNQPQHF.

The chain has TRBV18 and TRBJ1-5; 7 positions match TRBD1. This CDR3 is built from 16 residues. V shed 3 bases, J shed 2 bases, and the junction held 7 bases outside the gene matches. Germline CDR1 is KGHSH and CDR2 is LQKENI. The CDR3 coding sequence is TGTGCCAGCTCACCTAGACAGGGAGATGGCAATCAGCCCCAGCATTTT. This codes for CASSPRQGDGNQPQHF.

The rearrangement joins TRBV30 to TRBJ1-2, with no clear D. Germline CDR1 GTSNPN, CDR2 SVGIG (reference sequence). V was trimmed by 0 bases and J by 3 bases, leaving 11 bases between them. This CDR3 is 14 amino acids long. The chain's CDR3 is CAWSVRNSDYGYTF. CDR3 DNA: TGTGCCTGGAGTGTACGTAACAGTGACTATGGCTACACCTTC.